The T cell receptor beta chain under discussion was sequenced for a study of cytomegalovirus exposure and HLA in healthy donors. This clone was seen only a few times. Researchers ran the PCR with 60 Vbeta and 13 Jbeta primers. Clones were sequenced by immunoSEQ multiplex PCR, and TCRdb holds only the in-frame ones, with some missing. Of approximately 140,000 clones listed, 73% are singletons. Germline V lookup: CDR1 MNHEY, CDR2 SVGAGI. The junction had 8 bases not matched to a gene; V was cut back by 2 bases and J by 4 bases. CDR3 length: 15 residues. The material sequenced was PBMCs. This sequence originates from a human donor in good health. The chain employs TRBV6-5 and TRBJ2-7, with TRBD1 identical over 7 bases. CDR3 sequence: CASSYRTGEWYEQYF. The CDR3 region has the DNA TGTGCCAGCAGTTACAGAACAGGGGAATGGTACGAGCAGTACTTC.